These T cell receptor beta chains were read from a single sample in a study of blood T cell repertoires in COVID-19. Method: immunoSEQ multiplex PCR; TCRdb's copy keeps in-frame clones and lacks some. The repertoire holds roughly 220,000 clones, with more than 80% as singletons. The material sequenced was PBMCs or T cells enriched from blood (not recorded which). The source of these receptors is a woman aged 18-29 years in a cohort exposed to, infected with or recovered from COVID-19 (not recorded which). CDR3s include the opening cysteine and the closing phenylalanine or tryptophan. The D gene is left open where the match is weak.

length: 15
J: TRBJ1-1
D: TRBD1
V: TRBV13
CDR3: CASSPGQGANTEAFF

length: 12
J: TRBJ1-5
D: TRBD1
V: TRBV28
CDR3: CASRTGFQPQHF

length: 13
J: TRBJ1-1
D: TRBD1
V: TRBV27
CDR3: CATMGQGNTEAFF

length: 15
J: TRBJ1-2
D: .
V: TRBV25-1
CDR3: CASSEWAGQVVGYTF

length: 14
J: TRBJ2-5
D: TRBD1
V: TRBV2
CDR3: CASRRGGLEETQYF

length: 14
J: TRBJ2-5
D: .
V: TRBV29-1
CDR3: CSVEALRGGETQYF

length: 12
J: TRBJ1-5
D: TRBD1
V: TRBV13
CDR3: CASSSRGQPQHF

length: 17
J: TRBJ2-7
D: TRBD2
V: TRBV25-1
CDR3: CASSDGKVAGVLNEQYF

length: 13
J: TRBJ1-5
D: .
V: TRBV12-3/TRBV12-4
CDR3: CASSLNRYEPQHF

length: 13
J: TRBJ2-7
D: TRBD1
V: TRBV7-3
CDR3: CASSSGTGYEQYF

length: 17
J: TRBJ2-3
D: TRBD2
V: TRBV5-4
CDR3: CASSLMVGAGVTDTQYF

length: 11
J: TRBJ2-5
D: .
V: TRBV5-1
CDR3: CASSQQETQYF

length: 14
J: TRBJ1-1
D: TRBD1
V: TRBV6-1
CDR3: CASSARQGRGEAFF

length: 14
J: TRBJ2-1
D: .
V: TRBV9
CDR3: CASSGRDSYNEQFF

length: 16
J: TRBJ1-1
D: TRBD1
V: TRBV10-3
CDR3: CAISAGTGFSNTEAFF

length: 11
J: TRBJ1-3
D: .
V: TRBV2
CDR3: CASSEWETIYF

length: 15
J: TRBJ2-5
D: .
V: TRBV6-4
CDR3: CATHRAWGDQETQYF

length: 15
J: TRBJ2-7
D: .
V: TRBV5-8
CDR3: CASSLSGDLSYEQYF

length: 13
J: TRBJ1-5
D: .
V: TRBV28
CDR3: CASRKGVNQPQHF

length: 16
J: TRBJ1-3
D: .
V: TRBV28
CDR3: CASSLRRGASGNTIYF

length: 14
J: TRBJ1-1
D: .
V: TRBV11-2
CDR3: CASSSDNLNTEAFF

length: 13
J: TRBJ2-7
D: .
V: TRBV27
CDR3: CASSLAVTYEQYF

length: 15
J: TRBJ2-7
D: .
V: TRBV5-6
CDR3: CASSPGQYLGYEQYF

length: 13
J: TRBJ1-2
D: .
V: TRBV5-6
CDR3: CASSFARGDGYTF

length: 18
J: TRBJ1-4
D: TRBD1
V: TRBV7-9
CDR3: CASSERPGTDPTNEKLFF

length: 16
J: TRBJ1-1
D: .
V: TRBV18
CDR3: CASSPVRAGMNTEAFF

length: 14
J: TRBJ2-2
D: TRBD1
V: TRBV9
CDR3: CASSVRQGSGELFF

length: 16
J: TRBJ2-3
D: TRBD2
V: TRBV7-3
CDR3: CASSPVAGGRTDTQYF

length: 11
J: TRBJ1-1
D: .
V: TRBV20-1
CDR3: CSAPGRTEAFF

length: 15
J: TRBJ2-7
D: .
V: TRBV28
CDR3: CASSPVAGGGSEQYF

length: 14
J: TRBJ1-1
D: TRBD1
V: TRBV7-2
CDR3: CASSLDRGWTEAFF

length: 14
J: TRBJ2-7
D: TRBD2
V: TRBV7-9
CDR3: CASSFSGARDEQYF

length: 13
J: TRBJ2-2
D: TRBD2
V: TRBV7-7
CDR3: CASSFREAGELFF

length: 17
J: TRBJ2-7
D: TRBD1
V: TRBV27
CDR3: CASSSWTGADSAYEQYF

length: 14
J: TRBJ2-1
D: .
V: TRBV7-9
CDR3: CASSFSRGINEQFF

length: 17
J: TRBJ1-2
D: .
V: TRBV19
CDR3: CASSISLWGRGNYGYTF